The T cell receptor (beta chain) described here comes from a study of T cell responses to AZD1222 COVID-19 vaccine (dated by TCRdb to the early 2020s). Study-wide context: TCR sequencing was performed for over 230 trial participants, of whom 200 to 210 were given two doses of AZD1222 and around 25 were given two doses of MenACWY control vaccine. Trial participants were enrolled by age into 18-55, 56-69 and 70-plus year subgroups, with approximately 160, 26 and 62 TCR-sequenced participants respectively.

The CDR3 regions of human TCRbeta chains were analyzed by immunosequencing. Concerning the study's data processing: Repertoire TCRs were matched against a reference library of SARS-CoV-2-specific TCRs generated with the MIRA antigen-specificity platform. Breadth meant the fraction of unique TCRs that were SARS-CoV-2-associated, whereas depth meant the fraction of total T cells that were SARS-CoV-2-associated. Using the MIRA data, each spike-specific TCR was assigned both to the spike region to which the TCR was reactive and to a CD4 or CD8 class. Log10-transformed breadth and depth values were compared by one-way ANOVA with Sidak's multiple comparisons tests. The source is immuneACCESS, and TCRdb retained only in-frame sequences with V and J called. Part of the clones is not carried over; for the studies checked, unresolved V genes explain less than half of this, and the remainder is unexplained. The V and J calls and clone size are taken from that table; D and trimming were inferred from the DNA. Within this sample are 77,000 or so clones, with approximately 90% of them counted one time only. Under 35% of the sample is in the top ten clones.

Reading the label with the study, this specimen's time point is: about 28 days (+/-7) after the second vaccine dose. AZD1222 recipients given second doses at about 4 weeks or at about 12 weeks were pooled, since spike-specific TCR depth and breadth were not found to differ between the two schedules. The vaccinee samples were drawn from two UK trials, COV001 and COV002, one of which was a single-blind randomized controlled phase 2/3 trial testing AZD1222 (ChAdOx1 nCoV-19) in healthy adults. For TCRbeta chain sequencing, PBMC samples were collected from trial participants at day 0 and at day 28 after the second dose. Results and caveats for the whole study, not just this receptor: Most participants were white British and females outnumbered males, and the authors suggested that clonal diversity may have been underestimated. The vaccine-associated CD4 TCRs covered the entire spike protein, and the dominant responses fell in regions 160-218 and 743-854. In the small 56-69-year group, the increase in depth fell short of significance, most likely because of low power. Nearly half of unique spike-specific TCRs reportedly recognized epitopes outside regions mutated in the B.1.351 and B.1.1.7 variants. A significant rise in spike-specific TCR breadth and depth was observed after two AZD1222 doses relative to day 0 and relative to MenACWY recipients. Because no samples from the day 14 peak response were available, repertoires could be characterized only after the peak T cell response. Only five or six AZD1222 recipients were SARS-CoV-2 seropositive at baseline, limiting conclusions about previously exposed vaccinees.

The table lists this clone with a count of one. Its recognized antigen is unknown. Base qualities are not provided; no much larger clone lies one nucleotide away. The junction shows trimming of 4 bases on V and 5 bases on J, plus 11 bases between the germline ends. The CDR3 starts with the cysteine, ends with the phenylalanine, and has 13 residues. The sequence is cut down to CDR3 DNA, 39 bases in frame from base 1. The chain is assembled from TRBV12-3 or TRBV12-4 and TRBJ2-5; the D call is tentative, TRBD1 or TRBD2, as each matches 5 bases. The source of this sequence is an adult who received the AZD1222 COVID-19 vaccine. The specimen was peripheral blood, collected 28 days after the second AZD1222 dose. The CDR3 sequence is CASSYGGRETQYF. In nucleotides, the sequence is TGTGCCAGCAGTTATGGGGGAAGGGAGACCCAGTACTTC.